Listed below are T cell receptor beta chains from one sample, sequenced in a study of blood T cell repertoires in COVID-19. TCRdb keeps only in-frame clones here, not all; method: immunoSEQ multiplex PCR. The data contain fewer than 350,000 clones, 80% to 90% of them singletons. The sequencing sample was made of peripheral blood. All receptors derive from a woman aged 45 to 65 who had recovered from COVID-19. The CDR3 runs from the conserved cysteine through the conserved F or W. A D gene is named only where the DNA matches it firmly. Size is stated for part of the rows, as once, few or many counts, or as a class when the clone is expanded.

clone_size	d_call	v_call	j_call	cdr3_aa	cdr3_nt
few	TRBD2	TRBV30	TRBJ2-2	CAWSNTRGTGELFF	TGTGCCTGGAGTAACACGCGGGGGACCGGGGAGCTGTTTTTT
NA	TRBD1	TRBV13	TRBJ2-3	CASSRGTGVSDTQYF	TGTGCCAGCAGCCGCGGGACAGGGGTTTCAGATACGCAGTATTTT
NA	NA	TRBV5-1	TRBJ1-5	CASSLSSGGNQPQHF	TGCGCCAGCAGCTTGTCATCCGGAGGAAATCAGCCCCAGCATTTT
once	NA	TRBV7-3	TRBJ1-5	CASTPPRGELYQPQHF	TGTGCCAGCACCCCCCCGCGGGGGGAGTTATATCAGCCCCAGCATTTT
NA	TRBD2	TRBV14	TRBJ2-1	CASSPSGRAFNEQFF	TGTGCCAGCAGCCCAAGCGGGAGGGCCTTCAATGAGCAGTTCTTC
once	TRBD1	TRBV18	TRBJ1-1	CASSPEQGASTEAFF	TGTGCCAGCTCACCCGAACAGGGGGCAAGTACTGAAGCTTTCTTT
NA	NA	TRBV11-3	TRBJ1-3	CASSSSAGNTIYF	TGTGCCAGCAGCTCGTCTGCTGGAAACACCATATATTTT
once	TRBD2	TRBV7-6	TRBJ2-7	CASSFRPRLAGEDEQYF	TGTGCCAGCAGTTTCAGGCCGAGACTAGCGGGAGAGGACGAGCAGTACTTC
NA	NA	TRBV6-6	TRBJ1-1	CASSYGGGIGTEAFF	TGTGCCAGCAGTTACGGGGGAGGGATAGGCACTGAAGCTTTCTTT
NA	TRBD2	TRBV6-2/TRBV6-3	TRBJ2-7	CASSYSTLAGVSYEQYF	TGTGCCAGCAGTTACTCGACGTTAGCGGGGGTCTCCTACGAGCAGTACTTC
NA	TRBD2	TRBV9	TRBJ2-3	CASSSRLAGVGADTQYF	TGTGCCAGCAGCTCTAGACTAGCGGGAGTGGGGGCCGATACGCAGTATTTT
NA	TRBD2	TRBV7-2	TRBJ2-7	CASSLGLAGNYEQYF	TGTGCCAGCAGCTTAGGGCTAGCGGGGAATTACGAGCAGTACTTC
NA	TRBD1	TRBV7-9	TRBJ1-5	CASSAGQGMGSKPQHF	TGTGCCAGCAGCGCGGGACAGGGGATGGGATCAAAGCCCCAGCATTTT
NA	TRBD1	TRBV28	TRBJ1-1	CASSGQGGYTEAFF	TGTGCCAGCAGTGGACAGGGGGGCTACACTGAAGCTTTCTTT
NA	NA	TRBV6-1	TRBJ2-3	CASSETYSASTDTQYF	TGTGCCAGCAGTGAAACATATAGCGCTAGCACAGATACGCAGTATTTT
NA	TRBD1	TRBV11-3	TRBJ2-7	CASSLGTGVSYEQYF	TGTGCCAGCAGCTTAGGGACAGGGGTATCCTACGAGCAGTACTTC
NA	NA	TRBV5-1	TRBJ1-6	CASSLPGDNSPLHF	TGCGCCAGCAGCTTGCCAGGCGATAATTCACCCCTCCACTTT
NA	NA	TRBV5-6	TRBJ1-2	CASSPGFNGYTF	TGTGCCAGCAGCCCAGGGTTCAATGGCTACACCTTC
NA	TRBD1	TRBV6-5	TRBJ2-3	CASSYRDRGPDTQYF	TGTGCCAGCAGTTACCGGGACAGGGGTCCAGATACGCAGTATTTT
NA	TRBD1	TRBV19	TRBJ1-2	CASINPGQGAYGYTF	TGTGCCAGTATAAACCCGGGACAGGGTGCCTATGGCTACACCTTC
few	TRBD1	TRBV15	TRBJ2-2	CATSTQWTGSNTGELFF	TGTGCCACCAGCACCCAATGGACAGGTTCGAACACCGGGGAGCTGTTTTTT
NA	NA	TRBV15	TRBJ2-5	CATSRDRQETQYF	TGTGCCACCAGCAGAGACCGCCAAGAGACCCAGTACTTC
NA	TRBD1	TRBV27	TRBJ2-2	CASSWGQRTGELFF	TGTGCCAGCAGTTGGGGACAGCGAACCGGGGAGCTGTTTTTT
NA	TRBD1	TRBV12-3/TRBV12-4	TRBJ1-2	CASSRDRTDGYTF	TGTGCCAGCAGCAGGGACAGGACCGATGGCTACACCTTC
NA	NA	TRBV11-1	TRBJ2-5	CASSFGQRETQYF	TGTGCCAGCAGCTTCGGTCAGCGGGAGACCCAGTACTTC
once	TRBD2	TRBV7-9	TRBJ2-4	CASSSGGLLHIQYF	TGTGCCAGCAGCTCGGGGGGACTTCTCCACATTCAGTACTTC
NA	TRBD1	TRBV28	TRBJ1-3	CASRGTGKGNTIYF	TGTGCCAGCAGAGGGACAGGGAAAGGAAACACCATATATTTT
NA	NA	TRBV6-1	TRBJ1-2	CASSDTEYGYTF	TGTGCCAGCAGTGACACTGAATATGGCTACACCTTC